A single sample is the source of the 15 T cell receptor beta chains below, sequenced in a study of blood T cell repertoires in COVID-19. This table comes from immunoSEQ multiplex PCR, and its TCRdb copy is limited to in-frame clones, with some not included. The sample lists about 22,000 clones, roughly 88% occurring once. Sequenced material: peripheral blood. These TCRs come from a man at least 80 years old with active or convalescent COVID-19.

The chain joins TRBV7-9 to TRBJ2-3, with 8 nucleotides matching TRBD2. Germline lookup yields CDR1 SEHNR and CDR2 FQNEAQ (reference sequence). Trimming removed 2 bases from V and 4 bases from J; junction bases left unmatched: 17. The CDR3 is made up of 19 amino acids. The CDR3 region has the DNA TGTGCCAGCAGCTTAACCCGGGGGGGGCAGCTTCTTAGACCAGATACGCAGTATTTT. As protein: CASSLTRGGQLLRPDTQYF.

The chain employs TRBV24-1 and TRBJ1-5; no definite D call. Germline CDR1 is KGHDR and CDR2 is SFDVKD. The CDR3 loop spans 17 amino acids. Trimming took 0 bases from V and 3 from J, leaving 14 bases between them. CDR3 residues: CATSDLSSGFVNQPQHF. In DNA, the CDR3 is TGTGCCACCAGTGATTTGAGCTCGGGTTTCGTCAATCAGCCCCAGCATTTT.

This CDR3 reads CASSLQTSGSYEQYF. CDR3 sequence (DNA): TGCGCCAGCAGCTTACAGACTAGCGGGAGCTACGAGCAGTACTTC. The chain employs TRBV5-1 and TRBJ2-7; 12 nucleotides match TRBD2. The ends lost 2 bases at V and 3 bases at J; junction bases unmatched: 3. The CDR3 contains 15 residues. Germline values: CDR1 SGHRS, CDR2 YFSETQ.

The chain links TRBV5-4 to TRBJ1-2; TRBD1 aligns across 7 bases. CDR3 size: 14 residues. Trimming at V came to 4 bases and at J to 4 bases, leaving 7 bases not matched to a gene. Per germline, CDR1 SGHNT and CDR2 YYREEE (reference sequence). The chain's CDR3 is CASSAGQDGYGYTF. The CDR3 bases are TGTGCCAGCAGCGCCGGACAGGACGGCTATGGCTACACCTTC.

The chain recombines TRBV7-9 with TRBJ2-5, with 11 bases identical to TRBD2. The CDR3 length is 14 residues. Germline V gene sequence: CDR1 SEHNR, CDR2 FQNEAQ (reference sequence). The junction had 2 bases not matched to a gene; V was cut back by 5 bases and J by 3 bases. This CDR3 reads CASSELAGEETQYF. CDR3 coding DNA: TGTGCCAGCAGCGAACTAGCGGGAGAAGAGACCCAGTACTTC.

This sequence joins TRBV24-1 and TRBJ2-3; 10 bases are shared with TRBD2. The CDR3 spans 14 residues. Germline V gene data show CDR1 as KGHDR and CDR2 as SFDVKD. With 6 bases clipped from V and 2 bases from J, the junction kept 1 base outside the gene matches. The CDR3 DNA reads as TGTGCCACCAGTCTAGCGGGGGCCACAGATACGCAGTATTTT. Its protein is CATSLAGATDTQYF.

The rearrangement uses TRBV5-1 and TRBJ1-2; 10 bases match TRBD1. Germline trimming cut 2 bases from V and 6 bases from J; bases unmatched to any gene: 19. Per germline, CDR1 SGHRS and CDR2 YFSETQ. This CDR3 spans 19 amino acids. CDR3 loop: CASSLPSMGQGITLDGYTF. In DNA, the CDR3 is TGCGCCAGCAGCTTACCCTCAATGGGACAGGGGATTACCTTGGATGGCTACACCTTC. The full variable domain, rest sourced from reference TRBV5-1 and TRBJ1-2, is KAGVTQTPRYLIKTRGQQVTLSCSPISGHRSVSWYQQTPGQGLQFLFEYFSETQRNKGNFPGRFSGRQFSNSRSEMNVSTLELGDSALYLCASSLPSMGQGITLDGYTFGSGTRLTVV.

CDR3 coding DNA: TGTGCCAGCTCACCGACAGGTACCTACGAGCAGTACTTC. It specifies CASSPTGTYEQYF. V usage is TRBV18 and J usage is TRBJ2-7, with a possible D match to TRBD1 (6 bases). From germline, CDR1 is KGHSH and CDR2 LQKENI. Trimming took off 3 bases at V and 2 bases at J, with 8 bases between the two ends. The CDR3 loop spans 13 amino acids.

The rearrangement joins TRBV5-1 to TRBJ2-7; 12 bases align to TRBD1. CDR1 and CDR2 (germline): SGHRS, YFSETQ. The CDR3 has 14 amino acids. Trimming at V came to 4 bases and at J to 2 bases, leaving 1 base not matched to a gene. CDR3 sequence reads: CASSGDRGPYEQYF. Written as DNA, the CDR3 is TGCGCCAGCAGCGGGGACAGGGGGCCCTACGAGCAGTACTTC.

The V gene is TRBV3-1 (or the pseudogene TRBV3-2), the J gene TRBJ2-3; TRBD1 matches 10 bases. The CDR3 consists of 15 residues. V shed 4 bases, J shed 1 base, and the junction held 2 bases outside the gene matches. CDR1 is LGHDT, CDR2 YNNKEL, per germline (reference sequence). CDR3 residues: CASSPGTGGTDTQYF. In DNA, the CDR3 is TGTGCCAGCAGCCCCGGGACAGGGGGCACAGATACGCAGTATTTT.

V gene TRBV7-2 combines with J gene TRBJ2-5; D is uncertain. Germline assignment: CDR1 SGHTA and CDR2 FQGNSA. There are 11 residues in the CDR3. With 3 bases removed from V and 4 bases from J, the gap between germline ends came to 3 bases. The DNA of the CDR3 is TGTGCCAGCAGCTTCTCAGAGACCCAGTACTTC. This encodes CASSFSETQYF.

The chain uses TRBV5-1 and TRBJ2-3; perhaps TRBD1 as D (7 bases). Germline lookup yields CDR1 SGHRS and CDR2 YFSETQ. The germline V and J ends were trimmed by 3 bases and 2 bases, with 13 bases remaining between them. This CDR3 spans 15 amino acids. Here the CDR3 DNA reads TGCGCCAGCAGCTGGAGGGACAGAGACACAGATACGCAGTATTTT. This encodes CASSWRDRDTDTQYF.

V is TRBV4-2 and J is TRBJ1-2; tentative D call: TRBD1 (5 bases). This CDR3 spans 15 amino acids. The V end was cut by 3 bases, the J end by 1 base, with 12 bases between. CDR1 is LGHNA and CDR2 is YNFKEQ in the germline V gene. CDR3 region: CASSQERTLNYGYTF. The DNA of the CDR3 is TGTGCCAGCAGCCAGGAAAGGACACTTAACTATGGCTACACCTTC.

The chain is built from TRBV5-4 and TRBJ1-1; D unclear. V lost 5 bases and J lost 4, with 15 bases in between. Germline lookup yields CDR1 SGHNT and CDR2 YYREEE (reference sequence). This CDR3 comprises 14 residues. CDR3 nucleotide sequence: TGTGCCAGCAGTCTGCAGGTCGGTGCCACTGAAGCTTTCTTT. The encoded protein is CASSLQVGATEAFF. The full variable domain, in which reference TRBV5-4 and TRBJ1-1 provide the parts outside the CDR3, is ETGVTQSPTHLIKTRGQQVTLRCSSQSGHNTVSWYQQALGQGPQFIFQYYREEENGRGNFPPRFSGLQFPNYSSELNVNALELDDSALYLCASSLQVGATEAFFGQGTRLTVV.

The chain carries TRBV15 and TRBJ2-1; 14 nucleotides agree with TRBD2. Germline values: CDR1 LNHNV, CDR2 YYDKDF (reference sequence). V was clipped by 4 bases and J by 8 bases; unmatched bases: 1. CDR3 size: 14 residues. Here the CDR3 reads CATSKGLAGDEQFF. As DNA, the CDR3 is TGTGCCACCAGCAAGGGACTAGCGGGAGATGAGCAGTTCTTC.